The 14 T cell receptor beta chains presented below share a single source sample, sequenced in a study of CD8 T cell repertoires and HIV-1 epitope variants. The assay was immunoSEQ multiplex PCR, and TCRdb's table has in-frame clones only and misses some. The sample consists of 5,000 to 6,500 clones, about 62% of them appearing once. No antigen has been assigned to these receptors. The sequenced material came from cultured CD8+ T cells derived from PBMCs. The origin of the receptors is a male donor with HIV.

This chain's CDR3 is CASSLDRFSYEQYF. The DNA for the CDR3 is TGCGCCAGCAGCCTAGACAGGTTCTCCTACGAGCAGTACTTC. The chain employs TRBV4-1 and TRBJ2-7; D is possibly TRBD1 (6 bases). The CDR3 runs to 14 residues. The germline CDR1 and CDR2 sequences are MGHRA and YSYEKL. The germline V and J ends were trimmed by 4 bases and 0 bases, with 10 bases remaining between them.

In nucleotides, the CDR3 is TGTGCCAGCAGTATCATCGGCTCGGGGGGGGAGCTGTTTTTT. It encodes CASSIIGSGGELFF. The rearrangement joins TRBV27 to TRBJ2-2; D may be TRBD2 (5 bases). CDR1 and CDR2 (germline): MNHEY, SMNVEV (reference sequence). Trimming shortened V by 5 bases and J by 8 bases, and 15 bases separated the two germline ends. The CDR3 spans 14 residues.

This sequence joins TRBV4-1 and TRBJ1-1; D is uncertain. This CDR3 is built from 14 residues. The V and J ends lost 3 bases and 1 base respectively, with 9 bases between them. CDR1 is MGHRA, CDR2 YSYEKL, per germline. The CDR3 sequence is CASSHNPANTEAFF. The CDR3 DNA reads TGCGCCAGCAGCCACAATCCTGCGAACACTGAAGCTTTCTTT.

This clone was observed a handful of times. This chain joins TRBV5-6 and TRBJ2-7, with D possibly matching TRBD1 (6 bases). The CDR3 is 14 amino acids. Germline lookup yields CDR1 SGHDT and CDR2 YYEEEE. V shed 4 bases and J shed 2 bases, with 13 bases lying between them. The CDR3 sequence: CASSPGTTTYEQYF. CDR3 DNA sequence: TGTGCCAGCAGCCCTGGGACAACTACCTACGAGCAGTACTTC.

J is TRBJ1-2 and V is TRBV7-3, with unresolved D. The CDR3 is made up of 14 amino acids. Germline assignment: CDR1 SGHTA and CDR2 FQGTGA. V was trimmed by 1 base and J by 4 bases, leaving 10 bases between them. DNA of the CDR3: TGTGCCAGCAGCTTAAGCGAAAACAGCTATGGCTACACCTTC. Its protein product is CASSLSENSYGYTF.

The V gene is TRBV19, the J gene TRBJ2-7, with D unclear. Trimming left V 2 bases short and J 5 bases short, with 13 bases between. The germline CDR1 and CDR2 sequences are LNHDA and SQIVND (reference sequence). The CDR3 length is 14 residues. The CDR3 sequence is CASSINGLAHEQYF. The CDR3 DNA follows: TGTGCCAGTAGTATAAACGGGTTGGCTCACGAGCAGTACTTC.

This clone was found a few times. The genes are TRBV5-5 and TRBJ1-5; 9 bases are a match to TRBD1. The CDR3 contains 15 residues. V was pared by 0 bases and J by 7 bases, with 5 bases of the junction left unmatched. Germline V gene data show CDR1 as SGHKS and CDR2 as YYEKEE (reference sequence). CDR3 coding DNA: TGTGCCAGCAGCTTGGATACAGGGGGCGGCCAGCCCCAGCATTTT. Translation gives CASSLDTGGGQPQHF.

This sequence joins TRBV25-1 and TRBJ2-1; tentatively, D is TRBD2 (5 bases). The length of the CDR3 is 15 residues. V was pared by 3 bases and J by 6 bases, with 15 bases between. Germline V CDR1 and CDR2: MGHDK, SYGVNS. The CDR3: CASSDRTSGFNEQFF. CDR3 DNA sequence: TGTGCCAGCAGTGACAGAACTAGTGGTTTCAATGAGCAGTTCTTC.

The CDR3 DNA reads TGCGCCAGCAGCTACCTTAGACAGGGGTTCATCGGCGAGCAGTACTTC. Translating gives CASSYLRQGFIGEQYF. The rearrangement uses TRBV5-1 and TRBJ2-7; TRBD1 aligns across 8 bases. With V trimmed by 3 bases and J by 6 bases, 14 bases remained unmatched. Looked up from germline, CDR1 is SGHRS and CDR2 is YFSETQ. This CDR3 region has 16 residues.

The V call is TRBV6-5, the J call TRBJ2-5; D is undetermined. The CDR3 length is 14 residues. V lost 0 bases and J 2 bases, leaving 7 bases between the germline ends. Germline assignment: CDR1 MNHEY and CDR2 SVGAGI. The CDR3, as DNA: TGTGCCAGCAGTTACTCCCTCGGACAAGAGACCCAGTACTTC. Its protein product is CASSYSLGQETQYF.

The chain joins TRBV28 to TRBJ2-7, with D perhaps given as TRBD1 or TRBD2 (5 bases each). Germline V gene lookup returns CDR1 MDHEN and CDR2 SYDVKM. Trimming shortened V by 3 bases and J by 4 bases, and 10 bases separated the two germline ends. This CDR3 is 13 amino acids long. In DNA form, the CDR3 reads TGTGCCAGCAGTTTCGAGGGGCGGTACGAGCAGTACTTC. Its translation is CASSFEGRYEQYF.

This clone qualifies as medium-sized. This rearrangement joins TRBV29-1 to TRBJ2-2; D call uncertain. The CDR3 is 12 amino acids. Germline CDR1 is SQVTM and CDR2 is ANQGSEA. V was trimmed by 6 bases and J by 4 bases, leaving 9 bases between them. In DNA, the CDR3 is TGCAGCGTCTTGAAGGGCACCGGGGAGCTGTTTTTT. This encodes CSVLKGTGELFF.

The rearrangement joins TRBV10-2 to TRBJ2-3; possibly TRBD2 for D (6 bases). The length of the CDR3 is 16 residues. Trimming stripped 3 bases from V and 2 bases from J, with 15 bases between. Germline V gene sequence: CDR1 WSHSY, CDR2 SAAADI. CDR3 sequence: CASSDLTSLSTDTQYF. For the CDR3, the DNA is TGCGCCAGCAGTGACCTGACTAGTTTATCCACAGATACGCAGTATTTT.

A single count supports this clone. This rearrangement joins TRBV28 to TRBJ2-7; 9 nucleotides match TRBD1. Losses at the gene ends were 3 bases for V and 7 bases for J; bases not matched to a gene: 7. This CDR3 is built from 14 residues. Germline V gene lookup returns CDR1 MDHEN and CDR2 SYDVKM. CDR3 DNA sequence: TGTGCCAGCAGTTTTTTACAGGGGGCTGGAGAGCAGTACTTC. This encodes CASSFLQGAGEQYF.